This TCR beta chain was profiled in a study of blood T cell repertoires in COVID-19. The CDR3 is 17 amino acids. Trimming took 2 bases from V and 7 from J, leaving 21 bases between them. From germline, CDR1 is MDHEN and CDR2 SYDVKM. TCRdb keeps only in-frame clones here, not all; method: immunoSEQ multiplex PCR. The sample shows hundreds of thousands of clones, 75% to 90% of them seen only once. The TCR originated in a man between 45 and 60 years old who had been exposed to COVID-19. The material sequenced was PBMCs or T cells enriched from blood (not recorded which). The rearrangement uses TRBV28 and TRBJ1-5; D ambiguous. The CDR3 here is CASSLNGRRVSGQPQHF. CDR3 nucleotides: TGTGCCAGCAGTTTAAATGGTCGGAGGGTGTCAGGACAGCCCCAGCATTTT.